These 9 T cell receptor beta chains share one sample of origin, sequenced in a study of blood T cells in healthy people across ages. A second PCR, run for about 7 to 12 cycles, used a sample-barcoded 5' primer plus a J-beta primer mix. Using its own MiXCR run on the 5' RACE reads, TCRdb lists one record per CDR3 protein. This table holds 1.5 million to 1.8 million distinct CDR3 sequences, about 42% found once. Sequenced input: blood. These receptors came from a woman aged 18 to 35 in good health.

On this clonotype: A read error is likely, as this CDR3 ends without the conserved phenylalanine or tryptophan. This sequence joins TRBV11-2 and TRBJ2-7, with TRBD2 as a possible D gene (5 bases). V was cut by 4 bases and J by 7 bases, with 23 bases left in between. Germline CDR1 reads SGHAT; CDR2 reads FQNNGV. The CDR3 is 16 residues long. The CDR3 DNA follows: TGTGCCAGCAGCTCAAGGACTCAAAGCTCCTACAATGAGCAGTACCTC. This sequence encodes CASSSRTQSSYNEQYL.

The chain couples TRBV12-3 or TRBV12-4 to TRBJ2-1; 12 bases match TRBD2. Germline trimming cut 6 bases from V and 3 bases from J; bases unmatched to any gene: 6. This CDR3 has 16 residues. DNA of the CDR3: TGTGCCAGCAGCGAAGGACTAGCGGGGTACTACAATGAGCAGTTCTTC. Protein product: CASSEGLAGYYNEQFF.

The V gene is TRBV9, the J gene TRBJ2-7, with 8 bases fitting TRBD2. The length of the CDR3 is 13 residues. V shed 3 bases, J shed 6 bases, and the junction held 5 bases outside the gene matches. Per germline, CDR1 SGDLS and CDR2 YYNGEE. The CDR3 loop reads CASSEGLAREQYF. CDR3 bases: TGTGCCAGCAGCGAAGGACTAGCTCGCGAGCAGTACTTC.

With respect to this clonotype: Mismatch with germline at one junction end may stem from a read error. J is TRBJ2-3 and V is TRBV27; weak D call: TRBD2 (6 bases). CDR1 MNHEY and CDR2 SMNVEV come from the germline V gene (reference sequence). CDR3 size: 17 residues. The CDR3 loop reads CAGSFAGLGGGTDTQYF. The CDR3, as DNA: TGTGCCGGCAGTTTTGCGGGGTTGGGTGGAGGCACAGATACGCAGTATTTT.

The chain is built from TRBV21-1 and TRBJ2-6. TRBV21-1 is termed a pseudogene. The CDR3 covers 17 residues. The CDR3 DNA reads as TGTGCCAGCGGCAATTGGGAAAAGGATTCTGGGGCCAACGTCCTGACTTTC. Translated, it gives CASGNWEKDSGANVLTF.

This rearrangement joins TRBV6-2 or TRBV6-3 to TRBJ2-3, with 7 positions matching TRBD2. Germline values: CDR1 MNHEY, CDR2 SVGEGT. V gave up 7 bases and J gave up 0 bases; unmatched junction bases: 7. CDR3 length equals 15 residues. Written as DNA, the CDR3 is TGTGCCAGCAAAACTAGCGCACACAGCACAGATACGCAGTATTTT. Protein product: CASKTSAHSTDTQYF.

This clonotype was seen a few times. The chain couples TRBV3-1 to TRBJ2-1; the D is unclear. Trimming removed 0 bases from V and 12 bases from J, with 12 bases in between. There are 13 residues in the CDR3. CDR1 and CDR2 from the germline V gene are LGHDT and YNNKEL (reference sequence). CDR3 residues: CASSQELSARQFF. CDR3 DNA sequence: TGTGCCAGCAGCCAAGAGCTGTCGGCCCGGCAGTTCTTC.

The rearrangement links TRBV16 to TRBJ1-1, with 10 bases fitting TRBD1. Looked up from germline, CDR1 is KGHSY and CDR2 is FQNENV. V lost 5 bases to trimming and J lost 6 bases; unmatched junction nucleotides: 9. There are 15 residues in the CDR3. The CDR3 protein is CASSIYGTGVAEAFF. The CDR3 region has the DNA TGTGCCAGCAGCATATACGGGACAGGGGTGGCTGAAGCTTTCTTT.

The chain uses TRBV7-2 and TRBJ2-4, with D unresolved. The DNA end lines up better with TRBJ2-7; the J call may be wrong. This CDR3 contains 12 residues. CDR1 is SGHTA and CDR2 is FQGNSA in the germline V gene. CDR3 sequence: CASSRVNYEQYF. CDR3 nucleotide sequence: TGTGCCAGCAGCCGTGTTAACTACGAGCAGTACTTC.